This T cell receptor beta chain was captured by sequencing in a study of T cells after yellow fever vaccination. From the 5' RACE reads, TCRdb called clonotypes with MiXCR, one entry per CDR3 protein. Among around 360,000 distinct CDR3 sequences listed, roughly 10% were seen once. Points from the study as a whole: Reappearing after the booster were most of the clones from primary vaccination (about 96% CD4, around 90% CD8). Peak timing came faster in the weaker secondary response, day 5 versus 15.

A note on this clonotype: Its antigen remains unknown.

CDR1 and CDR2 from the germline V gene are SGHVS and FNYEAQ. J lost 6 bases, V lost 6 bases, and 3 bases had no gene match. The CDR3 has 13 amino acids. The rearrangement links TRBV7-6 to TRBJ2-1; 9 bases are shared with TRBD2. The sequence came from a man aged 18 to 35 who received the YFV17D yellow fever vaccine. Specimen: PBMCs, collected on the day of the first yellow fever vaccination. CDR3 region: CASRKRGANEQFF. Written as DNA, the CDR3 is TGTGCCAGCAGGAAGCGGGGGGCCAATGAGCAGTTCTTC.